This entry lists 12 T cell receptor beta chains sequenced from one sample in a study of T cell responses to AZD1222 COVID-19 vaccine. TCRdb's copy holds only in-frame clones and misses some; the assay was immunoSEQ multiplex PCR. The sample holds approximately 81,000 clones, 75% to 95% seen once. The starting material was peripheral blood, obtained on day 0 of MenACWY control vaccination. These receptors all stem from an adult in good health.

The rearrangement joins TRBV28 to TRBJ1-2; 9 bases fit TRBD1. This CDR3 is built from 14 residues. Losses at the gene ends were 7 bases for V and 7 bases for J; bases not matched to a gene: 10. Germline V gene sequence: CDR1 MDHEN, CDR2 SYDVKM. DNA of the CDR3: TGTGCCAGCACCCACCCGGACAGGGGAGGTGGCTACACCTTC. This translates into CASTHPDRGGGYTF.

In this sample, this clone turned up once. This rearrangement joins TRBV7-2 to TRBJ2-3; D is perhaps TRBD2 (7 bases). Germline-derived CDR1 and CDR2 are SGHTA and FQGNSA. This CDR3 is 17 amino acids long. Between the trimmed V and J ends, which lost 2 bases and 3 bases, there was a span of 18 bases. The CDR3 DNA follows: TGTGCCAGCAGCTTATATACGGGCCGGGGGGCAACAGATACGCAGTATTTT. The encoded protein is CASSLYTGRGATDTQYF.

The V gene is TRBV27, the J gene TRBJ2-7; 11 bases fit TRBD2. The CDR3 length is 17 residues. From germline, CDR1 is MNHEY and CDR2 SMNVEV (reference sequence). J gave up 5 bases and V 3 bases, and 12 bases lay outside the gene matches. The CDR3 DNA reads TGTGCCAGCAGTTTGACAAGACTAGCGGGAATTTCGGACGAGCAGTACTTC. Translating it yields CASSLTRLAGISDEQYF.

This chain connects TRBV10-3 to TRBJ2-7, with TRBD2 matching over 8 bases. The V segment lost 0 bases and the J segment 2 bases; nucleotides outside the gene matches: 9. The CDR3 totals 17 residues. Germline V CDR1 and CDR2: ENHRY, SYGVKD. CDR3: CAISESEGGTRPYEQYF. CDR3 DNA sequence: TGTGCCATCAGTGAGTCGGAGGGAGGGACTAGGCCCTACGAGCAGTACTTC.

The chain couples TRBV5-1 to TRBJ1-1; 10 nucleotides line up with TRBD1. Germline V gene sequence: CDR1 SGHRS, CDR2 YFSETQ. This CDR3 contains 14 residues. V lost 4 bases, J lost 5 bases, and 5 bases stayed unmatched. CDR3 bases: TGCGCCAGCAGCCGGGACAGGGGTTCGACTGAAGCTTTCTTT. Its protein product is CASSRDRGSTEAFF. Full variable domain (missing parts from reference TRBV5-1 and TRBJ1-1): KAGVTQTPRYLIKTRGQQVTLSCSPISGHRSVSWYQQTPGQGLQFLFEYFSETQRNKGNFPGRFSGRQFSNSRSEMNVSTLELGDSALYLCASSRDRGSTEAFFGQGTRLTVV.

The CDR3 protein is CASSFIGTGEKLFF. CDR3 bases: TGTGCCAGCAGTTTTATAGGGACGGGTGAAAAACTGTTTTTT. This chain uses TRBV28 with TRBJ1-4, with TRBD1 as a possible D gene (5 bases). Trimming shortened V by 3 bases and J by 7 bases, and 12 bases separated the two germline ends. The CDR3 loop spans 14 amino acids. Germline values: CDR1 MDHEN, CDR2 SYDVKM.

The chain employs TRBV11-2 and TRBJ2-5, with D possibly being TRBD2 (5 bases). The germline V gene encodes CDR1 SGHAT and CDR2 FQNNGV. The CDR3 has 14 amino acids. V lost 5 bases to trimming and J lost 4 bases, with 14 bases between them. The CDR3 DNA is TGTGCCAGCAGCGCCGCGGGCGGTGGAGAGACCCAGTACTTC. Translated, it gives CASSAAGGGETQYF.

J is TRBJ2-3 and V is TRBV7-9, with TRBD2 matching 10 bases. V gave up 0 bases and J gave up 4 bases; unmatched junction bases: 7. The CDR3 is 17 residues long. Germline V gene lookup returns CDR1 SEHNR and CDR2 FQNEAQ (reference sequence). The chain's CDR3 is CASSLARGLAPPDTQYF. The CDR3 coding sequence is TGTGCCAGCAGCTTAGCGCGGGGACTAGCGCCCCCAGATACGCAGTATTTT.

The V and J genes are TRBV28 and TRBJ2-7; 8 nucleotides match TRBD2. V trimming: 4 bases; J trimming: 5 bases; junction bases outside the gene matches: 10. Germline CDR1 reads MDHEN; CDR2 reads SYDVKM. The CDR3 is 15 amino acids. For the CDR3, the DNA is TGTGCCAGCAGTTCTGGTAGCAGCGGGAGCGACGAGCAGTACTTC. Protein sequence: CASSSGSSGSDEQYF. The variable domain in full, completed from reference TRBV28 and TRBJ2-7, reads DVKVTQSSRYLVKRTGEKVFLECVQDMDHENMFWYRQDPGLGLRLIYFSYDVKMKEKGDIPEGYSVSREKKERFSLILESASTNQTSMYLCASSSGSSGSDEQYFGPGTRLTVT.

The genes are TRBV18 and TRBJ2-7; TRBD1 is a possible D gene (5 bases). The CDR3 is 13 amino acids. V was trimmed by 4 bases and J by 2 bases, leaving 9 bases between them. Germline V gene data show CDR1 as KGHSH and CDR2 as LQKENI. CDR3 sequence (DNA): TGTGCCAGCTCACAGGGGTCGACCTACGAGCAGTACTTC. Amino acids: CASSQGSTYEQYF.

For the CDR3, the DNA is TGCAGCGCCCTGGACAGGGGGTACCCAAAAGCTTTCTTT. Encoded protein: CSALDRGYPKAFF. The chain couples TRBV29-1 to TRBJ1-1; 10 bases map to TRBD1. The CDR3 contains 13 residues. Germline trimming cut 7 bases from V and 9 bases from J; bases unmatched to any gene: 11. Germline values: CDR1 SQVTM, CDR2 ANQGSEA. Full variable domain (missing parts from reference TRBV29-1 and TRBJ1-1): SAVISQKPSRDICQRGTSLTIQCQVDSQVTMMFWYRQQPGQSLTLIATANQGSEATYESGFVIDKFPISRPNLTFSTLTVSNMSPEDSSIYLCSALDRGYPKAFFGQGTRLTVV.

The V call is TRBV27, the J call TRBJ1-1, with a tentative D call TRBD1 (6 bases). This CDR3 is built from 14 residues. Germline assignment: CDR1 MNHEY and CDR2 SMNVEV (reference sequence). Trimming removed 6 bases at V and 1 base at J, with 12 bases between. CDR3 region: CASSPGAANTEAFF. DNA of the CDR3: TGTGCCAGCAGCCCAGGGGCAGCGAACACTGAAGCTTTCTTT.